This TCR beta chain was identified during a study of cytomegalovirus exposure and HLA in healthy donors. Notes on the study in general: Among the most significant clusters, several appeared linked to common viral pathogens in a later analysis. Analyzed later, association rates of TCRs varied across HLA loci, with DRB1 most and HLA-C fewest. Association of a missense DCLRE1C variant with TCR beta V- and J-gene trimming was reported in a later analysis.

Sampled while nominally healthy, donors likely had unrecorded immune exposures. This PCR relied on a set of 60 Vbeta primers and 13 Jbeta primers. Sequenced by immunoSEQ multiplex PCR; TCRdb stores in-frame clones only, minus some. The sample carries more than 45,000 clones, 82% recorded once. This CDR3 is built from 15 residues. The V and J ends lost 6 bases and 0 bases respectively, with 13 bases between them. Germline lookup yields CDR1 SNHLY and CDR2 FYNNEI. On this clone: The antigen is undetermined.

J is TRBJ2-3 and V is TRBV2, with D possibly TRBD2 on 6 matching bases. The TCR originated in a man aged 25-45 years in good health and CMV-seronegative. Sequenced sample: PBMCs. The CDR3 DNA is TGTGCCAGCAGCCGGGACTCGGGGAGCACAGATACGCAGTATTTT. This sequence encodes CASSRDSGSTDTQYF.